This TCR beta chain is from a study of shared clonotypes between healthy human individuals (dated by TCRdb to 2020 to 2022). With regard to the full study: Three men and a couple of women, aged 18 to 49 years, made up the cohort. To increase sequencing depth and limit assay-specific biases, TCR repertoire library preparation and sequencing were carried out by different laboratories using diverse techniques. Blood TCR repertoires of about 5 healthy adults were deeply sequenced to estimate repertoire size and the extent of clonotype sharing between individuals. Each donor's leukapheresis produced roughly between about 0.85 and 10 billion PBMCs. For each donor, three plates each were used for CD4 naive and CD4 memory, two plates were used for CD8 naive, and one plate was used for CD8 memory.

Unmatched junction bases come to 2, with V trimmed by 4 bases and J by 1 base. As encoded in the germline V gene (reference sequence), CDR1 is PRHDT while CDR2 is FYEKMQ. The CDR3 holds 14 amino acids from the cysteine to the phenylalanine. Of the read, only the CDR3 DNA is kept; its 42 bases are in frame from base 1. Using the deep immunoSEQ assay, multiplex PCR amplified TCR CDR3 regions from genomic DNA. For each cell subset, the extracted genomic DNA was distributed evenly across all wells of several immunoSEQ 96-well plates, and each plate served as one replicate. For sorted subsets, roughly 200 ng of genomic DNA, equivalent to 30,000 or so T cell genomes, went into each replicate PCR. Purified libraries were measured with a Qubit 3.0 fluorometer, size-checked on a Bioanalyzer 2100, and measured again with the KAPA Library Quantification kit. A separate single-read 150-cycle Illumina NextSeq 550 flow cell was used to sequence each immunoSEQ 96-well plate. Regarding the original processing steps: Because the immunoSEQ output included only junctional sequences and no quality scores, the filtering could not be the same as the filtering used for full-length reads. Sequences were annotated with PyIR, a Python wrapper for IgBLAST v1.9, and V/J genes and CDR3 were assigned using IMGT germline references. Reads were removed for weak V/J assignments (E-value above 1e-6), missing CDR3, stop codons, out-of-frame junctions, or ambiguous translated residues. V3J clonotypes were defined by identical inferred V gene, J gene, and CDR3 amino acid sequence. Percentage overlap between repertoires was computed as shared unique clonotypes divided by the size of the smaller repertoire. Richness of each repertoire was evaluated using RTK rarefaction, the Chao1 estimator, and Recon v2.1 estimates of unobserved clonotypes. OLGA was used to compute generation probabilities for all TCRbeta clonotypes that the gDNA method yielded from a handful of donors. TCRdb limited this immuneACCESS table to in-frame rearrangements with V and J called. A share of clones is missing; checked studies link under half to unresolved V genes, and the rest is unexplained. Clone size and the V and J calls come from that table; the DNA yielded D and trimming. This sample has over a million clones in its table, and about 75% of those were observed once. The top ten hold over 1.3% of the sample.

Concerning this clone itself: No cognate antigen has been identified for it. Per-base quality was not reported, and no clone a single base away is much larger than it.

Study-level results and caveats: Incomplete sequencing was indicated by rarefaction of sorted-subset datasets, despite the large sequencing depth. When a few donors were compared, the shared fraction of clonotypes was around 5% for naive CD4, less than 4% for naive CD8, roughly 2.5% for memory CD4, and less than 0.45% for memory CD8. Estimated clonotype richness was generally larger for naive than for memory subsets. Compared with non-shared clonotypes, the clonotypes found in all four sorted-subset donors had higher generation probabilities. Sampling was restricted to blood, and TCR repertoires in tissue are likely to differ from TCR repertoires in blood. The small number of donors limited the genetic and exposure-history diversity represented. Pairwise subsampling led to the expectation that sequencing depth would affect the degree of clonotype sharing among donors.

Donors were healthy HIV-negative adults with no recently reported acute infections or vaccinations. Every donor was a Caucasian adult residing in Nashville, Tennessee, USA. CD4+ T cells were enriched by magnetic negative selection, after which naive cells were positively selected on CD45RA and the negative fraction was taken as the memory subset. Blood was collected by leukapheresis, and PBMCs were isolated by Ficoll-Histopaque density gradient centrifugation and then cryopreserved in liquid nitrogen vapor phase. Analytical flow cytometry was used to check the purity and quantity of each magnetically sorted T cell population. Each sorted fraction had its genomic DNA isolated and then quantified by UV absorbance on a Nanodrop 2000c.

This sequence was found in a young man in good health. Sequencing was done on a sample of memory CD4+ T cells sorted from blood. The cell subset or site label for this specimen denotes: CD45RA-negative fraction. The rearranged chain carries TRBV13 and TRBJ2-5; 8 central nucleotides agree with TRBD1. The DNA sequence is TGTGCCAGCAGCTCAGGACAGGGCCAAGAGACCCAGTACTTC. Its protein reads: CASSSGQGQETQYF. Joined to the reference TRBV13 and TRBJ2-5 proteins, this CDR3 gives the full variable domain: AAGVIQSPRHLIKEKRETATLKCYPIPRHDTVYWYQQGPGQDPQFLISFYEKMQSDKGSIPDRFSAQQFSDYHSELNMSSLELGDSALYFCASSSGQGQETQYFGPGTRLLVL.